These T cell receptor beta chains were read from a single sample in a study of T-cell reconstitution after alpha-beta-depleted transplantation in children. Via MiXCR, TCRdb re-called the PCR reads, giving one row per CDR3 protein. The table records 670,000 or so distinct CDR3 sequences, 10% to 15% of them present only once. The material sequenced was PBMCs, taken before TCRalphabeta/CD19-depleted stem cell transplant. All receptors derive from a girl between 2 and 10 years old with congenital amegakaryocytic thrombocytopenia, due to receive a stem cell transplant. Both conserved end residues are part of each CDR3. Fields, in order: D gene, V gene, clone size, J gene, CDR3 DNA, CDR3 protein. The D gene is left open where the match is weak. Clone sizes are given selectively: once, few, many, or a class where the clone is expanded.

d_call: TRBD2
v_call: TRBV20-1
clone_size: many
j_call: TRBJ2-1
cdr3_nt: TGCAGTGCTAGTGAGCTAGCGGATACCTACAATGAGCAGTTCTTC
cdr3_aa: CSASELADTYNEQFF

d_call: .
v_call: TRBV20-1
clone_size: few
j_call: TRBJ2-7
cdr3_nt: TGCTGTGCTAGTGGAAGCGGGACAGACTCCTACGAGCAGTACTTC
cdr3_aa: CCASGSGTDSYEQYF

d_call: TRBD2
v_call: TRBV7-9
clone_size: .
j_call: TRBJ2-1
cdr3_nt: TGTGCCAGCAGCTTAGCCAGCGGGAGGGCCCATGAGCAGTTCTTC
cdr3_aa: CASSLASGRAHEQFF

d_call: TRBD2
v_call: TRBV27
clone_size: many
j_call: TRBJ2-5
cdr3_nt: TGTGCCAGCAGCCCGTGGACTAGCGGGAGGGTCGGAGAGACCCAGTACTTC
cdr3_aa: CASSPWTSGRVGETQYF

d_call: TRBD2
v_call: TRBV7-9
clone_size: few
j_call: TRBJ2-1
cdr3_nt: TGTGCCAGCAGCCATGGACTAGCGGGGTCCAATGAGCAGTTCTTC
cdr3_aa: CASSHGLAGSNEQFF

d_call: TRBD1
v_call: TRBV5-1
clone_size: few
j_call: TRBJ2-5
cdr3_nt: TGCGCCAGCAGCTTGGGGTCCGGACAGGTCAACCAAGAGACCCAGTACTTC
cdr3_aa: CASSLGSGQVNQETQYF

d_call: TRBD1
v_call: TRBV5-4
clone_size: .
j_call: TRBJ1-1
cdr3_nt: TGTGCCAGCAGCACATGGACAGGGGCCACTGAAGCTTTCTTT
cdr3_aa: CASSTWTGATEAFF

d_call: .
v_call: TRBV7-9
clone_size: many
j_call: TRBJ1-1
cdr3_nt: TGTGCCAGCAGCGTAGAGGGGAACACTGAAGCTTTCTTT
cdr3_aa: CASSVEGNTEAFF

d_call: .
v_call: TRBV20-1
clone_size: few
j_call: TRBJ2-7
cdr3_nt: TGCAGTGCTCCCCGGGGTCAGACCTACGAGCAGTACTTC
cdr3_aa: CSAPRGQTYEQYF

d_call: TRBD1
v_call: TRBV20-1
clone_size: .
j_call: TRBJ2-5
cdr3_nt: TGCAGTGCCCGGAGGACAGGTGATTTACAATTGGAGACCCAGTACTTC
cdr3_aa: CSARRTGDLQLETQYF

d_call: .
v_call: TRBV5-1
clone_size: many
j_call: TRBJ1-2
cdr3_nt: TGTGCCAGCAGCTTAGCCGCTAACTATGGCTACACCTTC
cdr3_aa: CASSLAANYGYTF

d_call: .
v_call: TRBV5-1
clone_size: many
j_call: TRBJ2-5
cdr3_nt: TGCGCCAGCAGCTTGGGGGGTACGTCGGAGACCCAGTACTTC
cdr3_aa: CASSLGGTSETQYF

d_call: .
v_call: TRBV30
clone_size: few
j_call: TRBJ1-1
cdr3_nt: TGTGCCTGGAGTGTTGTCCTGGAGAACACTGAAGCTTTCTTT
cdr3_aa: CAWSVVLENTEAFF

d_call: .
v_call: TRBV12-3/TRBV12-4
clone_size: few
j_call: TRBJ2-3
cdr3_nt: TGTGCCAGCAGCCTCGGAGGTGTGACGGACACAGATACGCAGTATTTT
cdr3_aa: CASSLGGVTDTDTQYF

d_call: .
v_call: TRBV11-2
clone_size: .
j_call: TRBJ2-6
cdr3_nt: TGTGCCAGCAGCTTAGGGGGCAAGGGGCCTGGGGCCAACGTCCTGACTTTC
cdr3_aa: CASSLGGKGPGANVLTF

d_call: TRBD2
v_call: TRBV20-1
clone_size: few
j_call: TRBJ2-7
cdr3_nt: TGCAGTGCTAGAGACCCTAGCGGGAGGGGGTACGAGCAGTACTTC
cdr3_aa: CSARDPSGRGYEQYF

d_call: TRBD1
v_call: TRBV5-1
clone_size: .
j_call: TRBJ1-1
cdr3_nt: TGCGCCAGCAGCTCCTTGAAGGGGGCCCCTGAAGCTTTCTTT
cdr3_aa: CASSSLKGAPEAFF

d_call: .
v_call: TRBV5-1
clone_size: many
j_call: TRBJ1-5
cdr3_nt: TGCGCCAGCGCCATTATGAATCAGCCCCAGCATTTT
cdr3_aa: CASAIMNQPQHF

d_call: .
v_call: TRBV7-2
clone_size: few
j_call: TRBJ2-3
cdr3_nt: TGTGCCAGCAGCGGCCCGGGACTCCGCACAGATACGCAGTATTTT
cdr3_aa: CASSGPGLRTDTQYF

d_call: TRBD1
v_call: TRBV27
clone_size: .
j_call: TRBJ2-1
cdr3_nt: TGTGCCAGCAGTTTCCTTCCGGGACAGGGAGGCGATGAGCAGTTCTTC
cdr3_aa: CASSFLPGQGGDEQFF

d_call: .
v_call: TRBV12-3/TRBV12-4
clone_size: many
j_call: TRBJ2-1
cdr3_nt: TGTGCCAGCGGCTATAGCGAAGTGTCCTCTTCCACCTTCTTC
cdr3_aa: CASGYSEVSSSTFF

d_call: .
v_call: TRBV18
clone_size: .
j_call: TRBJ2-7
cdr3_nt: TGTGCCAGCTCACCAAGTTTCCTACCATCCTACGAGCAGTACTTC
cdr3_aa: CASSPSFLPSYEQYF

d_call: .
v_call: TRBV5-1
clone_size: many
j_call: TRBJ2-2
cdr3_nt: TGTGCCAGCAGTTCCGGCCAGAACACCGGGGAGCTGTTTTTT
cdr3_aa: CASSSGQNTGELFF

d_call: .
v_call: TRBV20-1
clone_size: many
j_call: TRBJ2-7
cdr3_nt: TGCAGTGCTCCCCCTACAAGCTCCTACGAGCAGTACTTC
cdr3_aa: CSAPPTSSYEQYF

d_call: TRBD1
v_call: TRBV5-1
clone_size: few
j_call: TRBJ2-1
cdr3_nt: TGCGCCAGCAGCTTGGCCCCTGACAGGGGCATCAATGAGCAGTTCTTC
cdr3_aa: CASSLAPDRGINEQFF

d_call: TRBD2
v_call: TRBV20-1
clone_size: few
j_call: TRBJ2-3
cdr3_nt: TGCAGTGCCAAACGGAACGGAGGACTAGCGGGGTTCACAGATACGCAGTATTTT
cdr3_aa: CSAKRNGGLAGFTDTQYF

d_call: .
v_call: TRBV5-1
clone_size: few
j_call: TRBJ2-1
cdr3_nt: TGCGCCAGCAGCACTTTGTTGCGGACTTACAATGAGCAGTTCTTC
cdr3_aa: CASSTLLRTYNEQFF

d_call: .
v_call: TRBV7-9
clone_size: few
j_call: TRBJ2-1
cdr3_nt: TGTGCCAGCAGCGCGTCCGGGACACGGTGGAATGAGCAGTTCTTC
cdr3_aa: CASSASGTRWNEQFF

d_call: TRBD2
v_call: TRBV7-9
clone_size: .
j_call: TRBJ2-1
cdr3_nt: TGTGCCAGCAGCTTCCTCGCAAGCGGGGAGACGGATGAGCAGTTCTTC
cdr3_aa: CASSFLASGETDEQFF

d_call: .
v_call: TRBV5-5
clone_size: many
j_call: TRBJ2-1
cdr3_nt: TGTGCCAGCAGACGGGCTGGCGGGACGCCTTCCTACAATGAGCAGTTCTTC
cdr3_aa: CASRRAGGTPSYNEQFF

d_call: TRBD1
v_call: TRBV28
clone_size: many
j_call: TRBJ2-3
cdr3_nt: TGTGCCAGCAGATCGGGACAGGGGGCCGATACGCAGTATTTT
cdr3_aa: CASRSGQGADTQYF

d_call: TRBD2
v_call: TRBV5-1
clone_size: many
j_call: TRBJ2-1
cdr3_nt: TGCGCCAGCGGACGATTAGCGGGAGAAGGGACCTACAATGAGCAGTTCTTC
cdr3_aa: CASGRLAGEGTYNEQFF

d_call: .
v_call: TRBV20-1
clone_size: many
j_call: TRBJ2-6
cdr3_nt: TGCAGTGCTCTAAACCCCTTTTCGGGGGCCAACGTCCTGACTTTC
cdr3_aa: CSALNPFSGANVLTF

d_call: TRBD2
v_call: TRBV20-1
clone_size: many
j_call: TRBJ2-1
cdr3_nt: TGCAGTGCTAGACAACCTAGCGGGAGGGCCAGTGGTGAGCAGTTCTTC
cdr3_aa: CSARQPSGRASGEQFF

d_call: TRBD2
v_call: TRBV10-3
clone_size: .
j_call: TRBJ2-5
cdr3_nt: TGTGCCATCAGTGAACAGGCGGGAGTGGAAGAGGCCCAGTACTTC
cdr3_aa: CAISEQAGVEEAQYF

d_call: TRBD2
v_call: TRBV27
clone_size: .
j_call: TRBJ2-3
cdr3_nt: TGTGCCAGCAAGATGGCTAGCGGAAGCACAGATACGCAGTATTTT
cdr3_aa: CASKMASGSTDTQYF

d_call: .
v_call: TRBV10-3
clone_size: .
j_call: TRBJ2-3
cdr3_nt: TGTGCCATCCGCGAGGGGGATACGCAGTATTTT
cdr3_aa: CAIREGDTQYF

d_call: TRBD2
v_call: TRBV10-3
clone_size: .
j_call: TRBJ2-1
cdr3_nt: TGTGCCAGTAAGCGGGAGGCAGACGATGAGCAGTTCTTC
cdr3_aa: CASKREADDEQFF

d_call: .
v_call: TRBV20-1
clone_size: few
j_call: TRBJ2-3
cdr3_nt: TGCAGTGCCACCACGAACAGGGATAGCACAGATACGCAGTATTTT
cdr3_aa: CSATTNRDSTDTQYF

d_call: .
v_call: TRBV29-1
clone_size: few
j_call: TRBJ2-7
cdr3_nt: TGCAGCGTTGAATCTGTTTGGGGTCGGTCGACTACGACGCAGTACTTC
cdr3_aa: CSVESVWGRSTTTQYF

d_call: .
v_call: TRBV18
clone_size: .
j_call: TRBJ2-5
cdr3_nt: TGTGCCAGCTCACCACCGGCGGGATCACTCCAAGAGACCCAGTACTTC
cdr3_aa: CASSPPAGSLQETQYF

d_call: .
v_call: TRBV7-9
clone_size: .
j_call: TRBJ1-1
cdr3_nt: TGTGCCAGCAGTCAAGCGGGTCTGGGTGAAGCTTTCTTT
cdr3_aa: CASSQAGLGEAFF

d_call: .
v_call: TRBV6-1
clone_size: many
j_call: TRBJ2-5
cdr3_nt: TGTGCCAGCAGTGAAGGCCTAGGTTCCAAGTACCAAGAGACCCAGTACTTC
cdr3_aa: CASSEGLGSKYQETQYF

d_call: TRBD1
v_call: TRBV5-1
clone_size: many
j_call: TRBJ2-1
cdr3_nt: TGCGCCAGCAGCTTGATGGCGGACAGGGGGCACAATGAGCAGTTCTTC
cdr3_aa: CASSLMADRGHNEQFF

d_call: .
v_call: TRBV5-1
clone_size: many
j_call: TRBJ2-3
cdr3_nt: TGCGCCAGCAGCTTCACACCTCGGATCGTCACAGATACGCAGTATTTT
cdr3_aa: CASSFTPRIVTDTQYF

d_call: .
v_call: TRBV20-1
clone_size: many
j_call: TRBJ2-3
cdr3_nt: TGCAGTGCTTACCCCAGCGCTAGCACAGATACGCAGTATTTT
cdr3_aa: CSAYPSASTDTQYF

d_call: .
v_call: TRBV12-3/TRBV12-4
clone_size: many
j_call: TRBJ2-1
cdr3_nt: TGTGCCAGCAGTCCGCAAGTCAATGAGCAGTTCTTC
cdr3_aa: CASSPQVNEQFF

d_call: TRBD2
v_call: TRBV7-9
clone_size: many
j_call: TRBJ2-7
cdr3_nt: TGTGCCAGCAGCCTTAGCGGGAGTAACTCCTACGAGCAGTACTTC
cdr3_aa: CASSLSGSNSYEQYF

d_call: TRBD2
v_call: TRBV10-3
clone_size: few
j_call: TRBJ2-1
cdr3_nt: TGTGCCAGTGGGCCCGCGCGGGAGTTGTATGAGCAGTTCTTC
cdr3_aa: CASGPARELYEQFF

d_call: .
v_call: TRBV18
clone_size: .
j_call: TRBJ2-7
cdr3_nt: TGTGCCAGCTCGCGACTTAATTACGAGCAGTACTTC
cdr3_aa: CASSRLNYEQYF

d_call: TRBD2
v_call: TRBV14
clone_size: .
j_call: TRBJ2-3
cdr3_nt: TGTGCCAGCAGCCAAGTCAGACGGCTAGCGGGAGGACCTACAGATACGCAGTATTTT
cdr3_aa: CASSQVRRLAGGPTDTQYF

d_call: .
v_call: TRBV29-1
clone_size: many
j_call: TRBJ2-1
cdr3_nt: TGCAGCGTTGAATGGCAGGGCTGGATCGGGTACAATGAGCAGTTCTTC
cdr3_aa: CSVEWQGWIGYNEQFF

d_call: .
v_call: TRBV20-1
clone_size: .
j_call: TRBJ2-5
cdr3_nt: TGCAGTGCTAGAGACTCCGGCAGGAAGACCCAGTACTTC
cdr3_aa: CSARDSGRKTQYF

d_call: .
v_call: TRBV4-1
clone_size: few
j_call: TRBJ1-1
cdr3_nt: TGCGCCAGCAGCCAAGTTCCTCACAGGGCGAACACTGAAGCTTTCTTT
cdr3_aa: CASSQVPHRANTEAFF

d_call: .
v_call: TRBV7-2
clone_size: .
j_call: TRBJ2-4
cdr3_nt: TGTGCCAGCAGCCTTCGGGGAATAGCACAGAACATTCAGTACTTC
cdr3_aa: CASSLRGIAQNIQYF

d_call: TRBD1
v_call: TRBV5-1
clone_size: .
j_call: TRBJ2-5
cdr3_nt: TGCGCCAGCAGGCGATTTAAGGGACAGAAGGGAGAGACCCAGTACTTC
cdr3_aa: CASRRFKGQKGETQYF

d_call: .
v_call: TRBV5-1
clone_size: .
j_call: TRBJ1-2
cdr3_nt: TGCGCCAGCAGCTTGGACCCTCCCAATTTAGATGGCTACACCTTC
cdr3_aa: CASSLDPPNLDGYTF

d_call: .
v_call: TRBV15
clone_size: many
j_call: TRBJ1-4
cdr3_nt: TGTGCCACCAGCAGAGTGGTTGGGGACGGAGAAAAACTGTTTTTT
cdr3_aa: CATSRVVGDGEKLFF